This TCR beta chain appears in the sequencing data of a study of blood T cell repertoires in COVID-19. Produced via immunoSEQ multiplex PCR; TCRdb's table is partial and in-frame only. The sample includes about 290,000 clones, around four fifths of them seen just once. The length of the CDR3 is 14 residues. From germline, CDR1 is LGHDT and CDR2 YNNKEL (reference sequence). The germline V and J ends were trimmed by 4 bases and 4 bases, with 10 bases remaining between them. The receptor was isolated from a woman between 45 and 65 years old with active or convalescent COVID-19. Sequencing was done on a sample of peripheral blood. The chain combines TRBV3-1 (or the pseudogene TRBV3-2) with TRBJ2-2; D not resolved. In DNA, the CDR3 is TGTGCCAGCAGCCTATCTACCGGCACCGGGGAGCTGTTTTTT. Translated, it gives CASSLSTGTGELFF.